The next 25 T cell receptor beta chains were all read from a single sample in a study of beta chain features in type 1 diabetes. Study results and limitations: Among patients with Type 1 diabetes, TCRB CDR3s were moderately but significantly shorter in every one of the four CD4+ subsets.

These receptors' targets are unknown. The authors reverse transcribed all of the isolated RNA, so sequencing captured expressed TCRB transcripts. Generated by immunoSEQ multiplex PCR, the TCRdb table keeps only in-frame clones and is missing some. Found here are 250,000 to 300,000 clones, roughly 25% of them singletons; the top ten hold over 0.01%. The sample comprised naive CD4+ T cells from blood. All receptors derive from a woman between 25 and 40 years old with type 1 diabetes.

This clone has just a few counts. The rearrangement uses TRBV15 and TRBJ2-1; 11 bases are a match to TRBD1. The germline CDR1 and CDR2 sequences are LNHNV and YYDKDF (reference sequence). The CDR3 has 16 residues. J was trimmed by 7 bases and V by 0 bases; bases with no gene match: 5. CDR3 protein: CATSRDPGQGGNEQFF. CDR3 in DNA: TGTGCCACCAGCAGAGATCCGGGACAGGGGGGAAATGAGCAGTTCTTC.

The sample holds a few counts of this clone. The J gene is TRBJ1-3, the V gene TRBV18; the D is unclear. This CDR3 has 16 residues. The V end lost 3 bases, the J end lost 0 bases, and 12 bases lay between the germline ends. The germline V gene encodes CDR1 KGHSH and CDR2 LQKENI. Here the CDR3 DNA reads TGTGCCAGCTCACCCCCCGGGAGCAACTCTGGAAACACCATATATTTT. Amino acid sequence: CASSPPGSNSGNTIYF.

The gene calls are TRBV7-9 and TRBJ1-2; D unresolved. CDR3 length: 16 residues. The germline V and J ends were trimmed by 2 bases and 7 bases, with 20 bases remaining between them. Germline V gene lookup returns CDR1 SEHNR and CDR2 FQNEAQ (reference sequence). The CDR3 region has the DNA TGTGCCAGCAGCTTATACGGGGTCCGGGAATATCGTGGCTACACCTTC. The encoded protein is CASSLYGVREYRGYTF.

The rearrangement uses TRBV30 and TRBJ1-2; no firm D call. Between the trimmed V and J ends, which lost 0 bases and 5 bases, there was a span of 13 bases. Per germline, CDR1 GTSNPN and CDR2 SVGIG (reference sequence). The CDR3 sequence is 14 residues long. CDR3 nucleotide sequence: TGTGCCTGGAGTGTAAGCCTACCCGATTATGGCTACACCTTC. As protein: CAWSVSLPDYGYTF. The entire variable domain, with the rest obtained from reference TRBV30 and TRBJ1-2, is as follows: SQTIHQWPATLVQPVGSPLSLECTVEGTSNPNLYWYRQAAGRGLQLLFYSVGIGQISSEVPQNLSASRPQDRQFILSSKKLLLSDSGFYLCAWSVSLPDYGYTFGSGTRLTVV.

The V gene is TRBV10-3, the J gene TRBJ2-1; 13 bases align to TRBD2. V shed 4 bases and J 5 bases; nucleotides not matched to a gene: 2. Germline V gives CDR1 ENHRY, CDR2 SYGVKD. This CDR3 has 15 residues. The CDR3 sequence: CAISGGTSGNNEQFF. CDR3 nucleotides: TGTGCCATCAGTGGCGGGACTAGCGGGAACAATGAGCAGTTCTTC.

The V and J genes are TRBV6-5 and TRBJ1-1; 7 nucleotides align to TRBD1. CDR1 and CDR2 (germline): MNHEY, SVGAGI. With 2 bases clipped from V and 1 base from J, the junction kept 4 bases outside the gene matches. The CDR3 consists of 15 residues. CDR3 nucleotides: TGTGCCAGCAGTTACCATGGACAGGAGAACACTGAAGCTTTCTTT. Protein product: CASSYHGQENTEAFF.

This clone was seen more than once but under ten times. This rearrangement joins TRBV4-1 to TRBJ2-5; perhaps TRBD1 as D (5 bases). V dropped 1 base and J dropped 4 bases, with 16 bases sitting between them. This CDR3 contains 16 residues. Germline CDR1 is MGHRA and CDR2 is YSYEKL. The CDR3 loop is CASSQALLRDGETQYF. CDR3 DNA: TGCGCCAGCAGCCAAGCCCTCCTCAGGGATGGAGAGACCCAGTACTTC.

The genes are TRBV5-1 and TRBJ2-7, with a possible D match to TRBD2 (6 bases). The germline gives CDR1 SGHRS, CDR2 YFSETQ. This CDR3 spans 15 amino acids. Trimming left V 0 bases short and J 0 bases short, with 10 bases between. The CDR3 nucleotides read TGCGCCAGCAGCTTGGATCCAGCGGGCTCCTACGAGCAGTACTTC. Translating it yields CASSLDPAGSYEQYF. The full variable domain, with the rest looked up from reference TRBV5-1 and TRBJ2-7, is KAGVTQTPRYLIKTRGQQVTLSCSPISGHRSVSWYQQTPGQGLQFLFEYFSETQRNKGNFPGRFSGRQFSNSRSEMNVSTLELGDSALYLCASSLDPAGSYEQYFGPGTRLTVT.

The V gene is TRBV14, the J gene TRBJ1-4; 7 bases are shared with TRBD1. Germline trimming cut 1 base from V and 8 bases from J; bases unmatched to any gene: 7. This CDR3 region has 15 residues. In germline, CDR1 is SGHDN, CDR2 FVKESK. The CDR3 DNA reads TGTGCCAGCAGCCAAGCTTGGGGGACAGAAGAAAAACTGTTTTTT. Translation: CASSQAWGTEEKLFF.

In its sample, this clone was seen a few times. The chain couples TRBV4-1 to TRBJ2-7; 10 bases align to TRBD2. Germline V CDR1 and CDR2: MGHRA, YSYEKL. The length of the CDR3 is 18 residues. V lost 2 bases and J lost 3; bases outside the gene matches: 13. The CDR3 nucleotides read TGCGCCAGCAGCCAACTCCCTCTGGTAGCGGGAGGAATCTACGAGCAGTACTTC. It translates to CASSQLPLVAGGIYEQYF.

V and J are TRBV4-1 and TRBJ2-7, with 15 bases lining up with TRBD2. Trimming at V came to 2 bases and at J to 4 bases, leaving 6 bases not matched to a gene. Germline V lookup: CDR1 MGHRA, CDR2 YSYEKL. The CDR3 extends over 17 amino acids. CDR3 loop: CASSQPGTSGRLYEQYF. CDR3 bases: TGCGCCAGCAGCCAACCAGGGACTAGCGGGAGGCTGTACGAGCAGTACTTC.

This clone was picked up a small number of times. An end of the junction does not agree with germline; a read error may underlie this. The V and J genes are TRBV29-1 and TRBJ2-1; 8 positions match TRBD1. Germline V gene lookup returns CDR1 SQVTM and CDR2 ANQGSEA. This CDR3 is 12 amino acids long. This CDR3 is CSSGTGYNGQFF. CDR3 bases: TGCAGCTCCGGGACAGGTTACAATGGGCAGTTCTTC.

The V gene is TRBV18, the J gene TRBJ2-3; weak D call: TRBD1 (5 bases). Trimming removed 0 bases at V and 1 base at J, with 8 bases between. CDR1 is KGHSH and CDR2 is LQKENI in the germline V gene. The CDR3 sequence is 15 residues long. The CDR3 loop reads CASSPPTRGTDTQYF. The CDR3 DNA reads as TGTGCCAGCTCACCACCGACCAGGGGCACAGATACGCAGTATTTT.

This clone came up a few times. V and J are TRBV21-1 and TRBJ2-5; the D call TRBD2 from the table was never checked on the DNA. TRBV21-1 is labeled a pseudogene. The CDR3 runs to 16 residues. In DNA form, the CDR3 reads TGTGCCAGCAGCAATCGACCGGGACTAGCGGAAGAGACCCAGTACTTC. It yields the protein CASSNRPGLAEETQYF.

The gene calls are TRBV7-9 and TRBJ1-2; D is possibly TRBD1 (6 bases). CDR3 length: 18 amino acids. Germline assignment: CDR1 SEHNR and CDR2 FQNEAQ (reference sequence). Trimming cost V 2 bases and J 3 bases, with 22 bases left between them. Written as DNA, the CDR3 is TGTGCCAGCAGCTTAAGGATTGGCCCAGGGGTGGAGGACTATGGCTACACCTTC. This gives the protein CASSLRIGPGVEDYGYTF.

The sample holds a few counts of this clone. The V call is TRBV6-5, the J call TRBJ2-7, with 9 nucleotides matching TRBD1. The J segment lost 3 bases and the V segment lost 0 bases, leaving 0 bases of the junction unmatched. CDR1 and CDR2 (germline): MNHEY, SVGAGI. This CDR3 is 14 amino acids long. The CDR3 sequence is CASSYSGQGYEQYF. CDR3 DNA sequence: TGTGCCAGCAGTTACTCGGGACAGGGCTACGAGCAGTACTTC.

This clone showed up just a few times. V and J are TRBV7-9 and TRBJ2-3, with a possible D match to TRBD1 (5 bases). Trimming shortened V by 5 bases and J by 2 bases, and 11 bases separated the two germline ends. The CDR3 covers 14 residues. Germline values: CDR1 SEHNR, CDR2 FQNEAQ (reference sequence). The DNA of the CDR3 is TGTGCCAGCAGCATTCGGACAAACACAGATACGCAGTATTTT. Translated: CASSIRTNTDTQYF. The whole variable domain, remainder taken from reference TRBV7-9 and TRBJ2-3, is DTGVSQNPRHKITKRGQNVTFRCDPISEHNRLYWYRQTLGQGPEFLTYFQNEAQLEKSRLLSDRFSAERPKGSFSTLEIQRTEQGDSAMYLCASSIRTNTDTQYFGPGTRLTVL.

CDR3: CASSHKTTGGETQYF. CDR3 sequence (DNA): TGTGCCAGCAGCCATAAAACCACAGGGGGAGAGACCCAGTACTTC. The chain combines TRBV5-4 with TRBJ2-5; TRBD1 agrees at 8 bases. The CDR3 has 15 amino acids. The germline V gene has CDR1 SGHNT and CDR2 YYREEE (reference sequence). Trimming at V came to 4 bases and at J to 4 bases, leaving 9 bases not matched to a gene.

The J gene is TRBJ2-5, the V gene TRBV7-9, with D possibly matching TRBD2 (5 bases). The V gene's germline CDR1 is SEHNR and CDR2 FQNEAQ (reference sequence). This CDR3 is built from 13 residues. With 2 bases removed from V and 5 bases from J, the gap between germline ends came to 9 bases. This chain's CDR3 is CASSLPGYETQYF. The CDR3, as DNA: TGTGCCAGCAGCTTACCGGGGTATGAGACCCAGTACTTC.

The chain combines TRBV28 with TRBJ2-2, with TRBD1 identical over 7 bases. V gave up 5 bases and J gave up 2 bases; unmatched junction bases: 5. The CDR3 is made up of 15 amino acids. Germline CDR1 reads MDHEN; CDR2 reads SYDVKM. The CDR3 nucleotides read TGTGCCAGCAGTCGACAGGGTTTTAACACCGGGGAGCTGTTTTTT. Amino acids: CASSRQGFNTGELFF.

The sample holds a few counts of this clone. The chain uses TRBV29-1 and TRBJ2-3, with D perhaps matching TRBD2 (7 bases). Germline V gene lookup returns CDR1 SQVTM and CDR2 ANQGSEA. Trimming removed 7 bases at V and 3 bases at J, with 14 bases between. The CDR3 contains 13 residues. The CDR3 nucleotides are TGCAGCGAGGGGGGAGCGGGGACAGATACGCAGTATTTT. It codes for CSEGGAGTDTQYF.

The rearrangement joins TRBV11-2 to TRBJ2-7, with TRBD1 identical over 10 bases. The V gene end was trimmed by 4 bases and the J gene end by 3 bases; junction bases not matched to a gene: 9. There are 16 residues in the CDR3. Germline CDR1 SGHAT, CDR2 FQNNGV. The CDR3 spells CASSSLRGQGYYEQYF. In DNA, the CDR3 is TGTGCCAGCAGCTCCCTCAGGGGACAGGGGTACTACGAGCAGTACTTC.

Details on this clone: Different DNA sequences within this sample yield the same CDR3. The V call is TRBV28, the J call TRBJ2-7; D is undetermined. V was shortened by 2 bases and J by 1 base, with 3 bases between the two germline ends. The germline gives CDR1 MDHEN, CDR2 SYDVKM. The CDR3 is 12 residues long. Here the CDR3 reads CASSLPSYEQYF. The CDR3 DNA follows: TGTGCCAGCAGTTTACCGTCCTACGAGCAGTACTTC.

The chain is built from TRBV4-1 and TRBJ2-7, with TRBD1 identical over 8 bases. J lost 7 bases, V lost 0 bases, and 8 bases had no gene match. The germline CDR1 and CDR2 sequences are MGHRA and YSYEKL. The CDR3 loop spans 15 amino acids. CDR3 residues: CASSQDIQGAIEQYF. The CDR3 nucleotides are TGCGCCAGCAGCCAAGATATTCAGGGGGCGATTGAGCAGTACTTC.

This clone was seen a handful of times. CDR3 in amino acids: CASRRDNPDTF. The CDR3 nucleotides read TGTGCCAGCAGACGAGACAACCCGGACACCTTC. The rearrangement uses TRBV7-9 and TRBJ1-2; D is unresolved. CDR3 length: 11 amino acids. Germline V gene data show CDR1 as SEHNR and CDR2 as FQNEAQ (reference sequence). V was pared by 6 bases and J by 12 bases, with 14 bases between.